The rows below give T cell receptor beta chains drawn from one sample of a study of T-cell memory formation after mild COVID-19. TCRdb ran MiXCR on the 5' RACE reads and lists one entry per CDR3 protein. The table has around 450,000 distinct CDR3 sequences, less than 25% seen once. The sample taken for sequencing was PBMCs or a T cell subset sorted from them (not recorded which). These receptors were taken from an adult woman who had mild COVID-19 (a few samples of this study predate the infection). Cell type and time point are not known. Both conserved end residues are part of each CDR3. The order of the fields is V gene, CDR3 length, D gene, J gene, clone size, CDR3 DNA, CDR3 protein. The D gene is left open where the match is weak. Clone size is given for some rows only: seen once, a few or many times, or a class if the clone is expanded.

TRBV5-1	14	NA	TRBJ2-5	NA	TGCGCCAGCAGCCCTGCCTTAGTCCAAGAGACCCAGTACTTC	CASSPALVQETQYF
TRBV30	14	NA	TRBJ1-6	NA	TGTGCCTGGAGTCGGGGGGACCGATATTCACCCCTCCACTTT	CAWSRGDRYSPLHF
TRBV5-1	12	NA	TRBJ2-4	few	TGCGCCAGCAGCTTATGGGGTGACATTCAGTACTTC	CASSLWGDIQYF
TRBV12-3/TRBV12-4	15	NA	TRBJ1-1	NA	TGTGCCAGCAGTCCCGGTATACAGGGGAACACTGAAGCTTTCTTT	CASSPGIQGNTEAFF
TRBV6-1	15	NA	TRBJ1-4	NA	TGTGCCAGCAACCCACCGGGGGGCGTGCGGGAAAAACTGTTTTTT	CASNPPGGVREKLFF
TRBV5-5	16	NA	TRBJ2-4	many	TGTGCCAGCAGCTTTCAGGGGGGAGTGACCAAAAACATTCAGTACTTC	CASSFQGGVTKNIQYF
TRBV6-1	15	NA	TRBJ2-7	NA	TGTGCCAGCAGCGTACACGACCACCACTCCTACGAGCAGTACTTC	CASSVHDHHSYEQYF
TRBV7-9	13	NA	TRBJ2-5	few	TGTGCCAGCAGCTTAGGCATTGCGGAGACCCAGTACTTC	CASSLGIAETQYF
TRBV4-1	16	TRBD2	TRBJ2-1	NA	TGCGCCAGCAGCCAACGTCTAGCGGACTCCTACAATGAGCAGTTCTTC	CASSQRLADSYNEQFF
TRBV3-1	16	TRBD1	TRBJ2-7	NA	TGTGCCAGCAGCCAGACACCCGGGACAGTCTTCTACGAGCAGTACTTC	CASSQTPGTVFYEQYF
TRBV7-9	14	NA	TRBJ2-1	NA	TGTGCCAGCAGCTTTCGGCAGAACTACAATGAGCAGTTCTTC	CASSFRQNYNEQFF
TRBV6-1	13	TRBD1	TRBJ1-2	NA	TGTGCCAGCAGGGAGACAGGGCACTATGGCTACACCTTC	CASRETGHYGYTF
TRBV7-9	14	NA	TRBJ1-5	few	TGTGCCAGCAGCTTTTCCGGCTTTGGTCAGCCCCAGCATTTT	CASSFSGFGQPQHF
TRBV28	14	TRBD2	TRBJ2-7	NA	TGTGCCGGCGGGACTAGCGGGTTGCGTTACGAGCAGTACTTC	CAGGTSGLRYEQYF
TRBV24-1	14	TRBD1	TRBJ2-1	few	TGTGCCACCAAGGGCGGGACAGGGGACAATGAGCAGTTCTTC	CATKGGTGDNEQFF
TRBV5-1	13	TRBD1	TRBJ2-7	few	TGCGCCAGCAGCTATGGACAGGGCAACGAGCAGTACTTC	CASSYGQGNEQYF
TRBV5-5	15	TRBD2	TRBJ2-5	NA	TGTGCCAGCAGCTGGGGGGGGAGGGGCCAAGAGACCCAGTACTTC	CASSWGGRGQETQYF
TRBV5-4	17	TRBD2	TRBJ2-1	few	TGTGCCAGCAGCTACGCCCCCACTAGCGGCTCCTACAATGAGCAGTTCTTC	CASSYAPTSGSYNEQFF
TRBV29-1	10	NA	TRBJ2-1	few	TGCAGCGTTGATTCTAATGAGCAGTTCTTC	CSVDSNEQFF
TRBV27	15	NA	TRBJ1-5	NA	TGTGCCAGCAGTTTATTGGGTAGAAGCAATCAGCCCCAGCATTTT	CASSLLGRSNQPQHF
TRBV5-4	13	NA	TRBJ1-2	NA	TGTGCCAGCAGCTTGGCTAGGGAAGATGGCTACACCTTC	CASSLAREDGYTF
TRBV5-1	12	NA	TRBJ2-1	many	TGCGCCAGCAGAAGATCCTACAATGAGCAGTTCTTC	CASRRSYNEQFF
TRBV7-3	17	TRBD2	TRBJ2-5	NA	TGTGCCAGCAGCTTATTACAGGCTAGCGGGGGCAAAGAGACCCAGTACTTC	CASSLLQASGGKETQYF
TRBV12-3/TRBV12-4	15	NA	TRBJ1-1	few	TGTGCCAGCAGTAAACGAGGGGGGCTGAACACTGAAGCTTTCTTT	CASSKRGGLNTEAFF
TRBV4-1	14	NA	TRBJ2-5	NA	TGCGCCAGCAGCCAAGGTGGGATCGGGTGGCCCCAGTACTTC	CASSQGGIGWPQYF
TRBV5-1	16	TRBD1	TRBJ1-1	few	TGCGCCAGCAGCTTGGAGGGCAGGGGGCCCGTATTGGAAGCTTTCTTT	CASSLEGRGPVLEAFF
TRBV4-1	16	TRBD2	TRBJ2-7	few	TGCGCCAGCAGCCAAGTCCAAGCGGGGGGGGCCAACGAGCAGTACTTC	CASSQVQAGGANEQYF